The 29 T cell receptor beta chains listed next were all sequenced from one sample in a study of vaccination effects on CD4 cells after COVID-19. The repertoire was sequenced with immunoSEQ multiplex PCR; TCRdb's copy has only in-frame clones and lacks some. The table records 25,000 to 35,000 clones, roughly two thirds of them present only once. Using viral peptide pools, the ViraFEST assay grew out antigen-specific CD4+ T cells prior to sequencing. Upon completion of 10 days in culture, CD4+ T cells were isolated. For these receptors, no antigen is known. The specimen was CD4+ T cells from PBMCs cultured with HCoV-229E spike peptides, collected before COVID-19 vaccination. These receptor sequences come from a human donor who received a COVID-19 vaccine.

The V call is TRBV5-6, the J call TRBJ2-3; D call uncertain. The germline V and J ends were trimmed by 2 bases and 6 bases, with 4 bases remaining between them. The CDR3 consists of 11 residues. Germline values: CDR1 SGHDT, CDR2 YYEEEE. CDR3 bases: TGTGCCAGCAGCTTTTTGGATACGCAGTATTTT. It translates to CASSFLDTQYF.

The gene calls are TRBV29-1 and TRBJ2-7; 10 nucleotides line up with TRBD1. Germline values: CDR1 SQVTM, CDR2 ANQGSEA. J lost 7 bases, V lost 7 bases, and 10 bases had no gene match. The CDR3 extends over 13 amino acids. The CDR3 reads CSGWDRGLREQYF. In DNA form, the CDR3 reads TGCAGCGGATGGGACAGGGGTTTAAGAGAGCAGTACTTC.

The CDR3 spells CASSFQDSARGNTIYF. The CDR3 DNA follows: TGTGCCAGCAGTTTCCAGGATTCAGCTAGGGGAAACACCATATATTTT. The chain employs TRBV6-5 and TRBJ1-3; D gene unclear. Germline V gives CDR1 MNHEY, CDR2 SVGAGI. This CDR3 contains 16 residues. Trimming took off 4 bases at V and 4 bases at J, with 17 bases between the two ends.

This clone was observed a few times. The V gene is TRBV4-1, the J gene TRBJ2-1; D possibly uses TRBD1 or TRBD2 (5 bases each). Trimming shortened V by 0 bases and J by 12 bases, and 15 bases separated the two germline ends. CDR3 length: 14 residues. Germline V gene data show CDR1 as MGHRA and CDR2 as YSYEKL. The CDR3 DNA follows: TGCGCCAGCAGCCAAGATTCCAGCGTGGGGGTGCAGTTCTTC. Amino acids: CASSQDSSVGVQFF.

This sequence joins TRBV24-1 and TRBJ2-2, with D possibly being TRBD2 (5 bases). CDR1 KGHDR and CDR2 SFDVKD come from the germline V gene. Trimming took off 7 bases at V and 4 bases at J, with 6 bases between the two ends. The CDR3 covers 12 residues. The CDR3 is CATRTTTGELFF. Here the CDR3 DNA reads TGTGCCACCAGGACTACCACCGGGGAGCTGTTTTTT.

The chain recombines TRBV15 with TRBJ2-7; D gene uncertain. The CDR3 extends over 13 amino acids. V gave up 0 bases and J gave up 3 bases, with 6 bases separating them. The germline CDR1 and CDR2 sequences are LNHNV and YYDKDF (reference sequence). The CDR3 DNA reads as TGTGCCACCAGCAGAGATCCTGGCTACGAGCAGTACTTC. Amino acid sequence: CATSRDPGYEQYF.

The gene calls are TRBV16 and TRBJ2-5; D remains ambiguous. V was clipped by 4 bases and J by 5 bases, with 8 bases between them. The CDR3 covers 12 residues. From germline, CDR1 is KGHSY and CDR2 FQNENV. CDR3 nucleotides: TGTGCCAGCAGCCTCAATGAGGAGACCCAGTACTTC. Its protein is CASSLNEETQYF.

This chain links TRBV14 with TRBJ1-4; no clear D. CDR3 size: 15 residues. Germline values: CDR1 SGHDN, CDR2 FVKESK. V was clipped by 1 base and J by 10 bases, with 16 bases between them. The CDR3 region is CASSQGRVYSRKLFF. The CDR3, as DNA: TGTGCCAGCAGCCAAGGGAGGGTCTACTCGAGAAAACTGTTTTTT.

This chain uses TRBV27 with TRBJ1-1, with 7 bases matching TRBD1. Trimming removed 4 bases from V and 0 bases from J; junction bases left unmatched: 5. This CDR3 is built from 15 residues. Germline values: CDR1 MNHEY, CDR2 SMNVEV (reference sequence). The CDR3 region has the DNA TGTGCCAGCAGTTATAGACAGGGAATGAACACTGAAGCTTTCTTT. It is translated as CASSYRQGMNTEAFF.

The chain is built from TRBV6-1 and TRBJ1-1, with D hard to call. Germline-derived CDR1 and CDR2 are MNHNS and SASEGT. The CDR3 length is 12 residues. The germline V and J ends were trimmed by 1 base and 4 bases, with 4 bases remaining between them. CDR3 bases: TGTGCCAGCAGTGAAGGGCGCACTGAAGCTTTCTTT. Amino acids: CASSEGRTEAFF.

V gene TRBV19 combines with J gene TRBJ1-5; TRBD1 might be the D (5 bases). The CDR3 is 15 residues long. Germline V lookup: CDR1 LNHDA, CDR2 SQIVND (reference sequence). The V end was cut by 8 bases, the J end by 7 bases, with 21 bases between. CDR3 region: CASQPTGTGGQPQHF. For the CDR3, the DNA is TGTGCCAGTCAACCAACCGGGACCGGCGGGCAGCCCCAGCATTTT.

This clone was recorded once. The V and J genes are TRBV18 and TRBJ2-7, with D uncertain. CDR3 length equals 14 residues. Between the trimmed V and J ends, which lost 2 bases and 4 bases, there was a span of 12 bases. From germline, CDR1 is KGHSH and CDR2 LQKENI. The CDR3 bases are TGTGCCAGCTCACCAACGAAGCGTCAGTACGAGCAGTACTTC. Amino acids: CASSPTKRQYEQYF.

This chain links TRBV14 with TRBJ2-4, with D perhaps given as TRBD1 or TRBD2 (5 bases each). Germline V gene lookup returns CDR1 SGHDN and CDR2 FVKESK. With 7 bases removed from V and 6 bases from J, the gap between germline ends came to 16 bases. This CDR3 is 14 amino acids long. This chain's CDR3 is CASNRLGTGNIQYF. The CDR3 DNA reads TGTGCCAGCAACCGGCTGGGGACGGGAAACATTCAGTACTTC.

This clone occurred a few times. The genes are TRBV18 and TRBJ1-1, with D uncertain. Germline CDR1 reads KGHSH; CDR2 reads LQKENI. The CDR3 is 16 amino acids. Between the trimmed V and J ends, which lost 6 bases and 0 bases, there was a span of 17 bases. CDR3 residues: CASSFGPKEMNTEAFF. The CDR3 DNA sequence: TGTGCCAGCTCCTTTGGACCTAAGGAGATGAACACTGAAGCTTTCTTT.

This clone was picked up one time. J is TRBJ2-7 and V is TRBV4-2; a weak D match, TRBD2 (6 bases). Germline CDR1 LGHNA, CDR2 YNFKEQ. The ends were cut back, 0 bases at V and 5 bases at J, with 23 bases in the middle. The CDR3 is 18 amino acids. The CDR3 bases are TGTGCCAGCAGCCAAGACATCTCCAGATCCGGGAGTGTGGACGAGCAGTACTTC. Translated: CASSQDISRSGSVDEQYF.

This clone has more than one count but fewer than ten. V gene TRBV7-9 combines with J gene TRBJ1-2; D may be TRBD1 (5 bases). The CDR3 length is 16 residues. CDR1 and CDR2 from the germline V gene are SEHNR and FQNEAQ (reference sequence). The germline V and J ends were trimmed by 4 bases and 4 bases, with 19 bases remaining between them. CDR3 residues: CASSSRMIQVSYGYTF. The CDR3 nucleotides are TGTGCCAGCAGCTCCCGGATGATACAGGTCTCCTATGGCTACACCTTC.

This clone was picked up a small number of times. The chain has TRBV5-1 and TRBJ1-3; tentative D call: TRBD1 (6 bases). Germline CDR1 is SGHRS and CDR2 is YFSETQ. CDR3 size: 14 residues. Trimming removed 4 bases from V and 0 bases from J, with 8 bases in between. CDR3 nucleotides: TGCGCCAGCAGCCCGGACAGCTCTGGAAACACCATATATTTT. Translating it yields CASSPDSSGNTIYF. Supplemented by reference TRBV5-1 and TRBJ1-3, the full variable domain reads KAGVTQTPRYLIKTRGQQVTLSCSPISGHRSVSWYQQTPGQGLQFLFEYFSETQRNKGNFPGRFSGRQFSNSRSEMNVSTLELGDSALYLCASSPDSSGNTIYFGEGSWLTVV.

This clone was observed a few times. This chain joins TRBV21-1 and TRBJ2-3. TRBV21-1 is noted as a pseudogene. The CDR3 is made up of 13 amino acids. The CDR3 bases are TGTGCCAGCAGGGGTATCGGAACAGATACGCAGTATTTT. Translated: CASRGIGTDTQYF.

V and J are TRBV7-2 and TRBJ1-5; D gene uncertain. CDR3 length: 15 amino acids. V was cut by 1 base and J by 3 bases, with 10 bases left in between. Looked up from germline, CDR1 is SGHTA and CDR2 is FQGNSA. CDR3 nucleotides: TGTGCCAGCAGCTTAGAGGCAGGAGTCAATCAGCCCCAGCATTTT. This gives the protein CASSLEAGVNQPQHF.

The chain recombines TRBV29-1 with TRBJ2-1; 11 nucleotides match TRBD2. Germline V gene sequence: CDR1 SQVTM, CDR2 ANQGSEA. J gave up 7 bases and V 2 bases, and 4 bases lay outside the gene matches. The CDR3 loop spans 14 amino acids. The CDR3 is CSVERRLAGNEQFF. The CDR3 DNA is TGCAGCGTTGAAAGGAGACTAGCGGGAAATGAGCAGTTCTTC.

This clone was seen only once. V gene TRBV15 combines with J gene TRBJ2-7; 7 positions agree with TRBD2. The CDR3 loop spans 15 amino acids. CDR1 and CDR2 from the germline V gene are LNHNV and YYDKDF (reference sequence). The V segment lost 2 bases and the J segment 2 bases; nucleotides outside the gene matches: 6. The CDR3 sequence is CATSRPTGGAYEQYF. CDR3 DNA sequence: TGTGCCACCAGCAGACCTACTGGGGGGGCCTACGAGCAGTACTTC.

This chain joins TRBV4-1 and TRBJ1-3; D is undetermined. This CDR3 contains 15 residues. In germline, CDR1 is MGHRA, CDR2 YSYEKL. Trimming pared 1 base from V and 0 bases from J, leaving 7 bases between. The CDR3 DNA sequence: TGCGCCAGCAGCCAAGCACACAACTCTGGAAACACCATATATTTT. Amino acid sequence: CASSQAHNSGNTIYF.

The chain links TRBV7-9 to TRBJ1-2, with a possible D match to TRBD1 (5 bases). Germline lookup yields CDR1 SEHNR and CDR2 FQNEAQ (reference sequence). This CDR3 is 12 amino acids long. The V end lost 4 bases, the J end lost 2 bases, and 5 bases lay between the germline ends. DNA for the CDR3: TGTGCCAGCAGCTCAGGGAACTATGGCTACACCTTC. As protein: CASSSGNYGYTF.

The chain recombines TRBV30 with TRBJ1-2; possibly TRBD1 for D (6 bases). The CDR3 is made up of 13 amino acids. Trimming took off 2 bases at V and 4 bases at J, with 11 bases between the two ends. The germline CDR1 and CDR2 sequences are GTSNPN and SVGIG (reference sequence). CDR3 sequence (DNA): TGTGCCTGGAGTCGGGACACCACCTATGGCTACACCTTC. It is translated as CAWSRDTTYGYTF.

V usage is TRBV12-3 or TRBV12-4 and J usage is TRBJ1-1; D perhaps matches TRBD1 (5 bases). Trimming stripped 6 bases from V and 8 bases from J, with 10 bases between. This CDR3 contains 11 residues. The CDR3 coding sequence is TGTGCCAGCAGGGCGGGGACCGAAGCTTTCTTT. Encoded protein: CASRAGTEAFF.

The V gene is TRBV11-2, the J gene TRBJ2-3, with no clear D. V lost 0 bases and J 7 bases, leaving 8 bases between the germline ends. Germline CDR1 reads SGHAT; CDR2 reads FQNNGV. The CDR3 consists of 13 residues. CDR3 sequence (DNA): TGTGCCAGCAGCTTAGAGCCTCAAAATACGCAGTATTTT. The encoded protein is CASSLEPQNTQYF.

The CDR3 reads CASSLRQQDGYTF. The DNA for the CDR3 is TGCGCCAGCAGCTTGAGACAGCAGGACGGCTACACCTTC. The V gene is TRBV5-1, the J gene TRBJ1-2, with D possibly TRBD1 on 5 matching bases. CDR3 length: 13 amino acids. V gave up 1 base and J gave up 8 bases, with 12 bases separating them. Per germline, CDR1 SGHRS and CDR2 YFSETQ.

This clone was counted between two and nine times. The gene calls are TRBV2 and TRBJ2-7; 7 bases match TRBD2. Losses at the gene ends were 7 bases for V and 4 bases for J; bases not matched to a gene: 10. Germline CDR1 reads SNHLY; CDR2 reads FYNNEI. The CDR3 sequence is 14 residues long. The CDR3 sequence is CASIKLASGYEQYF. The CDR3 DNA reads TGTGCCAGCATTAAACTAGCGAGTGGATACGAGCAGTACTTC. The full variable domain, its missing parts supplied by reference TRBV2 and TRBJ2-7, is EPEVTQTPSHQVTQMGQEVILRCVPISNHLYFYWYRQILGQKVEFLVSFYNNEISEKSEIFDDQFSVERPDGSNFTLKIRSTKLEDSAMYFCASIKLASGYEQYFGPGTRLTVT.

This clone showed up just a few times. This sequence joins TRBV5-1 and TRBJ2-5; D is perhaps TRBD2 (7 bases). The V and J ends lost 2 bases and 5 bases respectively, with 22 bases between them. CDR3 size: 17 residues. Germline lookup yields CDR1 SGHRS and CDR2 YFSETQ. The CDR3 DNA follows: TGCGCCAGCAGCTTAAACGGCGGGGGCCCATCCGGCGAGACCCAGTACTTC. Protein product: CASSLNGGGPSGETQYF.